This T cell receptor (beta chain) originates from a study of blood T cell repertoires in COVID-19. Study summary: Samples taken during acute and convalescent COVID-19 were collected in the United States, Italy and Spain.

Original processing methods: Amplification of reference gene primers provided the estimated nucleated cell counts. Profiled with immunoSEQ multiplex PCR; TCRdb holds only in-frame clones, not every one. The D gene and trimming were derived from the DNA, and the V and J assignments and clone size from that table. The table includes 150,000 to 200,000 clones, about four fifths detected once. The CDR3 length is 15 residues. The germline V gene encodes CDR1 LGHNA and CDR2 YNFKEQ. After removal of 4 bases from V and 6 bases from J, the junction contained 8 bases not matched to a gene. The chain is built from TRBV4-2 and TRBJ1-5, with 8 bases that match TRBD1. This sequence was found in an elderly woman with acute or convalescent COVID-19. Sequences were obtained from peripheral blood. CDR3 in DNA: TGTGCCAGCAGCCTCGACAGGGGCCGGGGTCAGCCCCAGCATTTT. As protein: CASSLDRGRGQPQHF.